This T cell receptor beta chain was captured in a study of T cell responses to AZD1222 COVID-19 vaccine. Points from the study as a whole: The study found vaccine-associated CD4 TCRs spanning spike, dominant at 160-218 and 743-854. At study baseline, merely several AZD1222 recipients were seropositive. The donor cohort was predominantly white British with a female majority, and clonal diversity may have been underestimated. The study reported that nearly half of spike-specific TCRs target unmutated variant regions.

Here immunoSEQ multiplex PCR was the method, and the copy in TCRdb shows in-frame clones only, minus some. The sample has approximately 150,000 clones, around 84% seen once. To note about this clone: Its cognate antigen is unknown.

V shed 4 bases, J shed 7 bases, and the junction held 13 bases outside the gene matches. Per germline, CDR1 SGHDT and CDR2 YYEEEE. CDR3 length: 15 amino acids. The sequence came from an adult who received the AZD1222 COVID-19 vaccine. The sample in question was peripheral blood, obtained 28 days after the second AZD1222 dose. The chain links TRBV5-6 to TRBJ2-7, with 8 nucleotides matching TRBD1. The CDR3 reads CASSRTGGGNMEQYF. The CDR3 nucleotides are TGTGCCAGCAGCCGAACAGGGGGTGGGAATATGGAGCAGTACTTC.